This T cell receptor beta chain was recovered during a study of T cell repertoires in cytomegalovirus infection. Study-level information: Newly reported HLA-C-restricted and thoroughly characterized HLA-B-restricted CMV epitopes were employed. Study-wide findings and caveats: HLA-C-restricted CMV-specific TCR beta clonotypes were dominant in the ex vivo response.

Trimming cost V 5 bases and J 8 bases, with 12 bases left between them. CDR1 and CDR2 from the germline V gene are SGHVS and FQNEAQ. The CDR3 has 12 residues. TCRdb re-derived calls from the reads in MiXCR, one entry per CDR3 protein. The data show around 71,000 distinct CDR3 sequences, 20% seen once. On this clonotype: Its cognate antigen is unknown.

The chain employs TRBV7-8 and TRBJ1-1; tentatively, D is TRBD1 (5 bases). The sample here was CD8+ T cells from cultured PBMCs, taken from culture after CMV antigen stimulation. The TCR was taken from a human donor in good health (CMV status not recorded). Some clones in this sample may be carry-over from other donors' samples. CDR3 loop: CASSQGRGEAFF. The CDR3 coding sequence is TGTGCCAGCAGCCAGGGTAGAGGGGAAGCTTTCTTT.